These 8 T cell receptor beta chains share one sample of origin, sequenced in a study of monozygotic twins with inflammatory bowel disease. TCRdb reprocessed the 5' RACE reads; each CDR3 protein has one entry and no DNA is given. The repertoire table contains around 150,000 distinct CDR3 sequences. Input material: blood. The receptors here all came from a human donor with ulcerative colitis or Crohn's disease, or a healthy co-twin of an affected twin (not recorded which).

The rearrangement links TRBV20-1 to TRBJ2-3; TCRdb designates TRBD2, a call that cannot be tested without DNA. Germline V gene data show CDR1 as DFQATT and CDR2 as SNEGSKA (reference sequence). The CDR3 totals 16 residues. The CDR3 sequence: CSARVSPQGRTDTQYF.

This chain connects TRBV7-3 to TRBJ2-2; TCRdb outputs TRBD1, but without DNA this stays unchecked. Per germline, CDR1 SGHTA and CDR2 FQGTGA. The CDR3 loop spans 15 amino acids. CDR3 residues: CASAPGQGGSGELFF.

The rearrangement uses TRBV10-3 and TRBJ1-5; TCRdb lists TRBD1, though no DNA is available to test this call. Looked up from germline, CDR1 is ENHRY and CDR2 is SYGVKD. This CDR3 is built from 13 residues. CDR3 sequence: CATQGEVFQPQHF.

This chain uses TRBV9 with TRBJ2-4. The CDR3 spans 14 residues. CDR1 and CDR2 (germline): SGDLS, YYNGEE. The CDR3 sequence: CASSVGRTKNIQYF.

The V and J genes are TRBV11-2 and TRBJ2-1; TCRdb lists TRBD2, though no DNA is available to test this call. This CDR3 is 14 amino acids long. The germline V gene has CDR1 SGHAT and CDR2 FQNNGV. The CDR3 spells CASSLNLVSNEQFF.

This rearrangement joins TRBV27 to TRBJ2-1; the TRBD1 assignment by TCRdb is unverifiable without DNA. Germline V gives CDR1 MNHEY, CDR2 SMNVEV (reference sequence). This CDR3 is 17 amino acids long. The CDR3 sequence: CASSFRTASQVYNEQFF.

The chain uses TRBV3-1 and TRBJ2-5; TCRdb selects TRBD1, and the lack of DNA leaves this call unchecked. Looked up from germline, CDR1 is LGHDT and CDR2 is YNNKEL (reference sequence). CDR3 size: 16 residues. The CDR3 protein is CASSHDFGRGEETQYF.

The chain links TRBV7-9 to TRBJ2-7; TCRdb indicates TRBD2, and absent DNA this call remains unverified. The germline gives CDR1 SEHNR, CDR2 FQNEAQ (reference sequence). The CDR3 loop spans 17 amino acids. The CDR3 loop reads CASSPPRGGLGAYEQYF. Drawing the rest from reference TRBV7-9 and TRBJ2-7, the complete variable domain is DTGVSQNPRHKITKRGQNVTFRCDPISEHNRLYWYRQTLGQGPEFLTYFQNEAQLEKSRLLSDRFSAERPKGSFSTLEIQRTEQGDSAMYLCASSPPRGGLGAYEQYFGPGTRLTVT.